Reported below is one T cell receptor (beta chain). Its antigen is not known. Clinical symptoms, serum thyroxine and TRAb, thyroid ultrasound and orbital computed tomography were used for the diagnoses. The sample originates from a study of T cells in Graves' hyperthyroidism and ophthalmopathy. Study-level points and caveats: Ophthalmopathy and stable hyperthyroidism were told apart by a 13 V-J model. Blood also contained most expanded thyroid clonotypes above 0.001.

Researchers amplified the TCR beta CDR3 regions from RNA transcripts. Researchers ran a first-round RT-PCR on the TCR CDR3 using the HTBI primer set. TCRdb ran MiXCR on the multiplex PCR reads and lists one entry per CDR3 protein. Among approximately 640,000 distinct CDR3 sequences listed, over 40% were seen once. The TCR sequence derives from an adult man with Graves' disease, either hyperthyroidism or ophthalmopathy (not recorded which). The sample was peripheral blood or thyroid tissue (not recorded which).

The CDR3 spells CASSESSGTYGEETQYF. The CDR3 DNA reads as TGCGCCAGCAGTGAGTCCTCGGGCACCTATGGGGAAGAGACCCAGTACTTC. This rearrangement joins TRBV10-1 to TRBJ2-5; D remains ambiguous. CDR1 and CDR2 (germline): WNHNN, SYGVQD (reference sequence). The CDR3 has 17 residues. V lost 0 bases and J lost 3, with 17 bases in between.